A selection of T cell receptor beta chains follows, all from one sample in a study of early T cells in non-severe SARS-CoV-2 infection. TCRdb independently ran MiXCR on the 5' RACE reads; one entry per CDR3 protein. In the table there are about 59,000 distinct CDR3 sequences, roughly 13% of which are singletons. Sample: whole blood. Receptors were obtained from an adult who was a healthcare worker with PCR-confirmed SARS-CoV-2 infection or an uninfected control (not recorded which). Each CDR3 is given with its conserved first and last residue.

v_gene | len | CDR3aa
TRBV20-1 | 12 | CSPTGHQETQYF
TRBV7-8 | 14 | CASSLGSNFHEQFF
TRBV7-9 | 11 | CASSPILEAFF
TRBV27 | 15 | CASAPGLAGRYEQYF
TRBV19 | 15 | CASSIGPVTNEKLFF
TRBV15 | 17 | CATRVGDRAVDTGELFF
TRBV20-1 | 15 | CSAYTSGASTDTQYF
TRBV2 | 14 | CASRDRDSGNTIYF
TRBV9 | 15 | CASSVEMGANYGYTF
TRBV20-1 | 15 | CSARGLRTTVTEAFF
TRBV7-9 | 14 | CASRTAQQGETQYF
TRBV7-6 | 16 | CASSYGTPASGNTIYF
TRBV18 | 12 | CASSPRGSPLHF
TRBV5-5 | 15 | CASSFLGRPGDEQYF
TRBV12-3/TRBV12-4 | 14 | CASSFLTSGNTIYF
TRBV2 | 14 | CASSENSQPMGYTF
TRBV29-1 | 13 | CSSFRDHGDTQYF
TRBV13 | 13 | CASSPGPTGELFF
TRBV9 | 13 | CASSVGGGSEQYF
TRBV12-5 | 16 | CASGFVDRSSSYEQYF
TRBV7-9 | 13 | CASSSTGLTEAFF
TRBV24-1 | 13 | CATSDRVGQPQHF
TRBV28 | 14 | CASSVGDRTTAIYF
TRBV29-1 | 10 | CSVVNYEQYF
TRBV5-6 | 18 | CASSSYGLAGIAKNIQYF
TRBV11-2 | 16 | CASSLDRDSRGYGYTF
TRBV20-1 | 16 | CSARIAGGPRGGEQFF
TRBV12-3/TRBV12-4 | 15 | CASSPGQGGVDTQYF
TRBV5-5 | 13 | CASSLEASNEAFF
TRBV28 | 16 | CASTQRGVTYNSPLHF
TRBV11-2 | 18 | CASSWTGTSGRLAYEQYF
TRBV29-1 | 11 | CSDGDGAEAFF
TRBV6-5 | 14 | CASSLGQGRTEAFF
TRBV7-9 | 11 | CASSFMKTQYF
TRBV20-1 | 15 | CSASLTGRKDYGYTF
TRBV11-2 | 13 | CASTKYQGYEQYF
TRBV29-1 | 15 | CSVEASTGFNNEQFF
TRBV28 | 13 | CASRSNSNQPQHF
TRBV10-3 | 16 | CAISEPGQGSENGYTF
TRBV7-9 | 14 | CASSEGQYNSPLHF
TRBV6-5 | 16 | CASSYLLAGGLDEQFF
TRBV9 | 14 | CASSVAGAEGTQYF
TRBV29-1 | 13 | CSVLKQANRVFTF
TRBV5-1 | 16 | CASSLMGSENPGEQYF
TRBV20-1 | 15 | CSASSGHDRTDTQYF
TRBV7-6 | 20 | CASSLEPRGGNKKNLYGYTF
TRBV6-5 | 13 | CASRRDTTGELFF
TRBV5-4 | 19 | CASSLRRALGQFFYNEQFF
TRBV5-4 | 12 | CASNPTVGEAFF
TRBV12-3/TRBV12-4 | 14 | CASSPGPPPYEQYF
TRBV6-5 | 13 | CASRVQYNSPLHF
TRBV12-3/TRBV12-4 | 13 | CASSFGQGNGYTF
TRBV28 | 17 | CASSSLAMPLASYEQYF
TRBV12-5 | 13 | CASGPGLGHEQFF
TRBV7-2 | 18 | CASSSPASGGSFYNEQFF
TRBV7-9 | 14 | CASSPRGEVYEQYF
TRBV19 | 15 | CASSILPAEPYEQYF
TRBV29-1 | 15 | CSVWGALGSTDTQYF
TRBV6-5 | 14 | CASSSGPEDQPQHF